Shown below are 30 T cell receptor beta chains from a single sample sequenced in a study of blood T cell repertoires in COVID-19. Data came from immunoSEQ multiplex PCR; TCRdb stores just in-frame clones and leaves some out. The sample holds tens of thousands of clones, roughly 83% seen once. Sequencing input: peripheral blood. Source of these receptors: a man aged 70-80 years with acute or convalescent COVID-19.

The chain is built from TRBV7-2 and TRBJ2-7; D call uncertain. V was cut by 3 bases and J by 1 base, with 10 bases left in between. The germline V gene encodes CDR1 SGHTA and CDR2 FQGNSA. This CDR3 is built from 14 residues. In DNA form, the CDR3 reads TGTGCCAGCAGCTTGCTTAGAAAATCCTACGAGCAGTACTTC. It is translated as CASSLLRKSYEQYF.

The chain uses TRBV19 and TRBJ1-1; TRBD1 aligns across 7 bases. There are 13 residues in the CDR3. Germline CDR1 reads LNHDA; CDR2 reads SQIVND (reference sequence). V lost 1 base to trimming and J lost 5 bases; unmatched junction nucleotides: 1. Here the CDR3 reads CASSIAQGTEAFF. CDR3 nucleotides: TGTGCCAGTAGTATAGCACAGGGGACTGAAGCTTTCTTT.

This chain uses TRBV10-3 with TRBJ1-3; D is undetermined. Germline CDR1 reads ENHRY; CDR2 reads SYGVKD. V lost 7 bases and J lost 0, with 13 bases in between. This CDR3 is built from 15 residues. CDR3 nucleotides: TGTGCCATCATGAACCCCGGGGACTCTGGAAACACCATATATTTT. Protein: CAIMNPGDSGNTIYF.

In this sample, this clone turned up a few times. The chain joins TRBV11-2 to TRBJ2-5, with 14 bases lining up with TRBD2. V lost 5 bases and J lost 3; bases outside the gene matches: 5. Germline values: CDR1 SGHAT, CDR2 FQNNGV. CDR3 size: 16 residues. In DNA form, the CDR3 reads TGTGCCAGCAGCCCGGGACTAGCGGGAGATGAAGAGACCCAGTACTTC. Translating gives CASSPGLAGDEETQYF.

The genes are TRBV5-1 and TRBJ1-4; no reliable D call. The CDR3 is 14 residues long. Per germline, CDR1 SGHRS and CDR2 YFSETQ. V dropped 0 bases and J dropped 1 base, with 4 bases sitting between them. CDR3 sequence reads: CASSLAGTNEKLFF. The CDR3 nucleotides are TGCGCCAGCAGCTTGGCGGGAACTAATGAAAAACTGTTTTTT.

This chain connects TRBV27 to TRBJ2-3; perhaps TRBD1 as D (7 bases). This CDR3 comprises 15 residues. The germline V gene encodes CDR1 MNHEY and CDR2 SMNVEV (reference sequence). V lost 2 bases and J 5 bases, leaving 14 bases between the germline ends. In DNA, the CDR3 is TGTGCCAGCAGTTTACTACAGGGGAGGCAAGATACGCAGTATTTT. It codes for CASSLLQGRQDTQYF.

This sequence joins TRBV5-1 and TRBJ2-7, with TRBD2 matching 8 bases. The CDR3 covers 14 residues. CDR1 SGHRS and CDR2 YFSETQ come from the germline V gene. Germline trimming cut 3 bases from V and 0 bases from J; bases unmatched to any gene: 2. The CDR3 DNA sequence: TGCGCCAGCAGCTCCGGGACTAGCTCCTACGAGCAGTACTTC. Its protein is CASSSGTSSYEQYF.

The rearrangement uses TRBV30 and TRBJ1-1; 8 nucleotides line up with TRBD1. The CDR3 extends over 11 amino acids. Germline-derived CDR1 and CDR2 are GTSNPN and SVGIG (reference sequence). V gave up 8 bases and J gave up 2 bases; unmatched junction bases: 1. CDR3 sequence (DNA): TGTGCCCAGGGGGCCAACACTGAAGCTTTCTTT. Translating it yields CAQGANTEAFF.

This rearrangement joins TRBV28 to TRBJ2-1; D possibly corresponds to TRBD2 (5 bases). Trimming removed 8 bases from V and 0 bases from J, with 14 bases in between. CDR1 and CDR2 (germline): MDHEN, SYDVKM. The CDR3 runs 15 residues. CDR3 bases: TGTGCCAGCGACCATTCGGGGAGCTCCTACAATGAGCAGTTCTTC. Protein: CASDHSGSSYNEQFF. Full variable domain (rest looked up from reference TRBV28 and TRBJ2-1): DVKVTQSSRYLVKRTGEKVFLECVQDMDHENMFWYRQDPGLGLRLIYFSYDVKMKEKGDIPEGYSVSREKKERFSLILESASTNQTSMYLCASDHSGSSYNEQFFGPGTRLTVL.

This clone was detected only a few times. The V call is TRBV14, the J call TRBJ1-1, with 7 bases fitting TRBD1. V was clipped by 1 base and J by 4 bases; unmatched bases: 12. In germline, CDR1 is SGHDN, CDR2 FVKESK. This CDR3 has 17 amino acids. The CDR3 protein is CASSQAEALYRGTEAFF. The CDR3 DNA reads as TGTGCCAGCAGCCAAGCAGAAGCGTTGTACAGGGGCACTGAAGCTTTCTTT.

The J gene is TRBJ2-2, the V gene TRBV5-1, with D unclear. The CDR3 spans 14 residues. Germline V gene sequence: CDR1 SGHRS, CDR2 YFSETQ. Trimming stripped 0 bases from V and 3 bases from J, with 6 bases between. The CDR3 sequence: CASSLELYTGELFF. The DNA for the CDR3 is TGCGCCAGCAGCTTGGAGCTTTACACCGGGGAGCTGTTTTTT.

The chain uses TRBV11-3 and TRBJ2-7, with 8 bases fitting TRBD1. This CDR3 is built from 15 residues. V was clipped by 1 base and J by 3 bases; unmatched bases: 5. Per germline, CDR1 SGHNT and CDR2 YENEEA. CDR3: CASSLGQGTGYEQYF. CDR3 in DNA: TGTGCCAGCAGCTTAGGACAGGGGACGGGCTACGAGCAGTACTTC.

The V gene is TRBV28, the J gene TRBJ1-2, with D perhaps TRBD1 (6 bases). The CDR3 spans 15 residues. Germline assignment: CDR1 MDHEN and CDR2 SYDVKM. Trimming shortened V by 5 bases and J by 2 bases, and 15 bases separated the two germline ends. CDR3 sequence: CASSPQGSGNYGYTF. CDR3 sequence (DNA): TGTGCCAGCAGTCCTCAGGGGTCGGGCAACTATGGCTACACCTTC.

This clone was seen a handful of times. The chain carries TRBV7-9 and TRBJ2-7, with 7 bases aligning to TRBD1. Germline V gene sequence: CDR1 SEHNR, CDR2 FQNEAQ (reference sequence). Trimming removed 3 bases from V and 0 bases from J; junction bases left unmatched: 5. The CDR3 sequence is 15 residues long. CDR3: CASSFDRDPSYEQYF. The CDR3 coding sequence is TGTGCCAGCAGCTTCGACAGGGATCCCTCCTACGAGCAGTACTTC.

V gene TRBV5-5 combines with J gene TRBJ1-6; 10 nucleotides align to TRBD1. The CDR3 loop spans 15 amino acids. After removal of 5 bases from V and 7 bases from J, the junction contained 6 bases not matched to a gene. Germline values: CDR1 SGHKS, CDR2 YYEKEE (reference sequence). CDR3 DNA sequence: TGTGCCAGCAGTAGGACAGGGGGTGTGAATTCACCCCTCCACTTT. Encoded protein: CASSRTGGVNSPLHF. Drawing the rest from reference TRBV5-5 and TRBJ1-6, the complete variable domain is DAGVTQSPTHLIKTRGQQVTLRCSPISGHKSVSWYQQVLGQGPQFIFQYYEKEERGRGNFPDRFSARQFPNYSSELNVNALLLGDSALYLCASSRTGGVNSPLHFGNGTRLTVT.

V gene TRBV12-5 combines with J gene TRBJ1-1; D possibly corresponds to TRBD1 (5 bases). In germline, CDR1 is LGHNT, CDR2 FRNRAP. This CDR3 region has 15 residues. Trimming took off 0 bases at V and 1 base at J, with 9 bases between the two ends. CDR3 amino acids: CASGLVVGQNTEAFF. In DNA form, the CDR3 reads TGTGCTAGTGGTTTGGTTGTAGGACAGAACACTGAAGCTTTCTTT.

This rearrangement joins TRBV27 to TRBJ1-4, with 10 bases that match TRBD1. V shed 4 bases and J 7 bases; nucleotides not matched to a gene: 12. Per the germline V gene, CDR1 is MNHEY and CDR2 is SMNVEV (reference sequence). The length of the CDR3 is 17 residues. CDR3 sequence: CASSWGPGQGRGEKLFF. DNA of the CDR3: TGTGCCAGCAGTTGGGGCCCGGGACAGGGGCGAGGTGAAAAACTGTTTTTT. The variable domain in full, completed from reference TRBV27 and TRBJ1-4, reads EAQVTQNPRYLITVTGKKLTVTCSQNMNHEYMSWYRQDPGLGLRQIYYSMNVEVTDKGDVPEGYKVSRKEKRNFPLILESPSPNQTSLYFCASSWGPGQGRGEKLFFGSGTQLSVL.

The V and J genes are TRBV19 and TRBJ1-5; TRBD1 might be the D (6 bases). The CDR3 spans 16 residues. Trimming shortened V by 3 bases and J by 3 bases, and 15 bases separated the two germline ends. Germline assignment: CDR1 LNHDA and CDR2 SQIVND (reference sequence). This CDR3 is CASSILNREPNQPQHF. For the CDR3, the DNA is TGTGCCAGTAGTATTCTTAACAGGGAACCCAATCAGCCCCAGCATTTT.

Only a few counts were recorded for this clone. This chain uses TRBV3-1 (or the pseudogene TRBV3-2) with TRBJ2-7, with 7 nucleotides matching TRBD2. The germline V gene has CDR1 LGHDT and CDR2 YNNKEL (reference sequence). The trim removed 0 bases at V and 6 bases at J, leaving 8 bases unmatched. The CDR3 covers 15 residues. CDR3 protein: CASSQEASGRGEQYF. In DNA form, the CDR3 reads TGTGCCAGCAGCCAAGAGGCTAGCGGTAGGGGCGAGCAGTACTTC.

The chain has TRBV4-2 and TRBJ2-3; TRBD2 aligns across 7 bases. This CDR3 has 15 amino acids. The germline V gene has CDR1 LGHNA and CDR2 YNFKEQ. The J segment lost 5 bases and the V segment lost 3 bases, leaving 8 bases of the junction unmatched. The CDR3 region is CASSQASGGIDTQYF. The CDR3 DNA reads TGTGCCAGCAGCCAGGCTAGCGGAGGGATAGATACGCAGTATTTT.

The chain links TRBV15 to TRBJ1-6, with D maybe TRBD1 (6 bases). The CDR3 consists of 17 residues. Trimming took off 3 bases at V and 9 bases at J, with 21 bases between the two ends. Germline assignment: CDR1 LNHNV and CDR2 YYDKDF (reference sequence). CDR3 in DNA: TGTGCCACCAGCAGCCCAAAACCGGGAACAGGGCTTTCACCCCTCCACTTT. It yields the protein CATSSPKPGTGLSPLHF.

This clone turned up a few times. The rearrangement joins TRBV30 to TRBJ2-3, with 8 bases identical to TRBD2. V lost 5 bases and J lost 6; bases outside the gene matches: 10. CDR1 GTSNPN and CDR2 SVGIG come from the germline V gene (reference sequence). The CDR3 totals 14 residues. CDR3 residues: CAWGSVAGLDTQYF. CDR3 sequence (DNA): TGTGCCTGGGGCTCGGTAGCGGGATTGGATACGCAGTATTTT.

The rearrangement uses TRBV29-1 and TRBJ2-4, with TRBD1 as a possible D gene (5 bases). The CDR3 covers 13 residues. V shed 4 bases and J shed 5 bases, with 12 bases lying between them. In germline, CDR1 is SQVTM, CDR2 ANQGSEA. CDR3 amino acids: CSVVPGKENIQYF. The CDR3 DNA is TGCAGCGTTGTACCAGGGAAGGAAAACATTCAGTACTTC.

This rearrangement joins TRBV11-2 to TRBJ1-2; unclear D gene. Trimming took off 4 bases at V and 4 bases at J, with 16 bases between the two ends. CDR1 and CDR2 (germline): SGHAT, FQNNGV. The CDR3 runs 15 residues. The CDR3 DNA is TGTGCCAGCAGCTCCCAAAGCGGATCCTCCTATGGCTACACCTTC. As protein: CASSSQSGSSYGYTF.

This clone was observed once. This chain uses TRBV5-4 with TRBJ1-5, with D unresolved. In germline, CDR1 is SGHNT, CDR2 YYREEE (reference sequence). V gave up 0 bases and J gave up 9 bases, with 7 bases separating them. This CDR3 is built from 12 residues. Here the CDR3 reads CASSLGGGPQHF. The DNA of the CDR3 is TGTGCCAGCAGCTTGGGGGGAGGGCCCCAGCATTTT.

This clone was counted a few times. V is TRBV2 and J is TRBJ2-1; 12 nucleotides line up with TRBD2. This CDR3 region has 15 residues. The V segment lost 6 bases and the J segment 7 bases; nucleotides outside the gene matches: 7. Per germline, CDR1 SNHLY and CDR2 FYNNEI. The CDR3 nucleotides read TGTGCCAGCAGGGGGACTAGCGGGTGGATAAATGAGCAGTTCTTC. Its protein product is CASRGTSGWINEQFF.

V gene TRBV29-1 combines with J gene TRBJ2-1; tentatively, D is TRBD2 (5 bases). Germline V lookup: CDR1 SQVTM, CDR2 ANQGSEA. V was trimmed by 4 bases and J by 0 bases, leaving 19 bases between them. The length of the CDR3 is 17 residues. The CDR3 sequence is CSVASLAPRSSYNEQFF. DNA of the CDR3: TGCAGCGTTGCAAGTTTAGCGCCGAGGAGCTCCTACAATGAGCAGTTCTTC.

V gene TRBV6-5 combines with J gene TRBJ1-4, with D perhaps matching TRBD1 (6 bases). The germline V and J ends were trimmed by 0 bases and 3 bases, with 8 bases remaining between them. Germline CDR1 and CDR2: MNHEY and SVGAGI. The CDR3 length is 15 residues. In DNA, the CDR3 is TGTGCCAGCAGTTACTCGAAGGGGGCTAATGAAAAACTGTTTTTT. This gives the protein CASSYSKGANEKLFF.

This clone was recorded once. This sequence joins TRBV2 and TRBJ1-6, with D perhaps TRBD1 (5 bases). V dropped 6 bases and J dropped 7 bases, with 19 bases sitting between them. The CDR3 covers 16 residues. Germline V gives CDR1 SNHLY, CDR2 FYNNEI. The CDR3 nucleotides read TGTGCCAGCAGACAAGATCCAGGGTTGTCGAATTCACCCCTCCACTTT. It yields the protein CASRQDPGLSNSPLHF.

This clone occurred a few times. The gene calls are TRBV30 and TRBJ2-7; 7 bases match TRBD1. There are 13 residues in the CDR3. Germline CDR1 reads GTSNPN; CDR2 reads SVGIG (reference sequence). Trimming removed 3 bases from V and 10 bases from J; junction bases left unmatched: 12. The CDR3 reads CAWSLERDSSQYF. The CDR3 coding sequence is TGTGCCTGGAGCCTAGAAAGGGACAGCTCACAGTACTTC.